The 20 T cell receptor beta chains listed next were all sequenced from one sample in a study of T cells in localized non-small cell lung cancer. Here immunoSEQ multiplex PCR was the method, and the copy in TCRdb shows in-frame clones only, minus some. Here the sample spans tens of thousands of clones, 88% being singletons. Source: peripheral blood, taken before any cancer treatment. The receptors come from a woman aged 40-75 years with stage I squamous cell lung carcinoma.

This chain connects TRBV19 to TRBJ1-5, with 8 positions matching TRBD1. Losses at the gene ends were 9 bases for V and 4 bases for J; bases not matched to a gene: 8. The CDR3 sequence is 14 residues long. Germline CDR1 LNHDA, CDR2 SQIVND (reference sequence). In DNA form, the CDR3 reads TGTGCCAGCTCCCGACAGGGGACGAATCAGCCCCAGCATTTT. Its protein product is CASSRQGTNQPQHF.

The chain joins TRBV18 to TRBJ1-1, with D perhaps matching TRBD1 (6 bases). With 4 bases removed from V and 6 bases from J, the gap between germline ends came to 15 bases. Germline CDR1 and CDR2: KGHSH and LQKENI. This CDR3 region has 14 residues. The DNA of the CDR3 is TGTGCCAGCTCACGATCGGAAGGGGGGGCTGAAGCTTTCTTT. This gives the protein CASSRSEGGAEAFF.

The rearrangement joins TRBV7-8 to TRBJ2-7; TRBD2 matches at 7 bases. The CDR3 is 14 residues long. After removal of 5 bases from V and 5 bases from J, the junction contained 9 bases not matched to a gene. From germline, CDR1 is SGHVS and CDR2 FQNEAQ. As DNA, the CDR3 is TGTGCCAGCAGCATTTCGGGGGGATGGGACGAGCAGTACTTC. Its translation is CASSISGGWDEQYF. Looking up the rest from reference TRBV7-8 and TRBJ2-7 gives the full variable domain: GAGVSQSPRYKVAKRGQDVALRCDPISGHVSLFWYQQALGQGPEFLTYFQNEAQLDKSGLPSDRFFAERPEGSVSTLKIQRTQQEDSAVYLCASSISGGWDEQYFGPGTRLTVT.

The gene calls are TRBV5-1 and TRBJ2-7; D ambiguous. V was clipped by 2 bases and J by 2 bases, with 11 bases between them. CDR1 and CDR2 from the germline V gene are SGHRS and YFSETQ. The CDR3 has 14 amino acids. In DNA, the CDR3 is TGCGCCAGCAGCTTCGCTCCTCGAGCCTACGAGCAGTACTTC. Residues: CASSFAPRAYEQYF.

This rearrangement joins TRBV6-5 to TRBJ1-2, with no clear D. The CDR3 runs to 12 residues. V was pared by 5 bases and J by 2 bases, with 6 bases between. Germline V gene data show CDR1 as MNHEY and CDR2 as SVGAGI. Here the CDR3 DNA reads TGTGCCAGCAGTGAGCGGAACTATGGCTACACCTTC. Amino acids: CASSERNYGYTF.

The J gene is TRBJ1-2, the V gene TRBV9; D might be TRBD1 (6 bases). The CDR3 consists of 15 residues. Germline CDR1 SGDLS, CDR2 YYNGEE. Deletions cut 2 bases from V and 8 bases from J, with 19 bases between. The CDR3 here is CASSVTTAAGEGYTF. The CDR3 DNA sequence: TGTGCCAGCAGCGTGACCACCGCGGCAGGGGAAGGCTACACCTTC. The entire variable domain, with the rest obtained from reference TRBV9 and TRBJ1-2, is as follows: DSGVTQTPKHLITATGQRVTLRCSPRSGDLSVYWYQQSLDQGLQFLIQYYNGEERAKGNILERFSAQQFPDLHSELNLSSLELGDSALYFCASSVTTAAGEGYTFGSGTRLTVV.

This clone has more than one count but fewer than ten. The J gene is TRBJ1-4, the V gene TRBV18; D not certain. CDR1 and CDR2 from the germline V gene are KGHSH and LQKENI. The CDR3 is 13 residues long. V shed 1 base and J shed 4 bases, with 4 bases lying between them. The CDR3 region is CASSPQNNEKLFF. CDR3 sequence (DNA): TGTGCCAGCTCACCACAAAATAATGAAAAACTGTTTTTT.

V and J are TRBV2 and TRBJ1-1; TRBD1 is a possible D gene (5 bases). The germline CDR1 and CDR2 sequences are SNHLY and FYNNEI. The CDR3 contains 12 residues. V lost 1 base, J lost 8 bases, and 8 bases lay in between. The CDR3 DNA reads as TGTGCCAGCAGTGAAGGTAGGGGAGAAGCTTTCTTT. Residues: CASSEGRGEAFF.

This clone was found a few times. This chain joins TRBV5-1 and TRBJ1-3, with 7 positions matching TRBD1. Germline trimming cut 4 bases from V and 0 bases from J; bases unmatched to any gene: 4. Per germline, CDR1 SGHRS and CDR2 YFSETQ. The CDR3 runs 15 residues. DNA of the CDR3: TGCGCCAGCAGCCCGGGACAGAGCTCTGGAAACACCATATATTTT. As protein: CASSPGQSSGNTIYF.

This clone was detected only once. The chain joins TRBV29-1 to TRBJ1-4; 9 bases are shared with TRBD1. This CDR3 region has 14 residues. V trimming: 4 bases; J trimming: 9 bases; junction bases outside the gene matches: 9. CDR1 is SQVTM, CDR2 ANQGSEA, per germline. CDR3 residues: CSVVRDRVGKKLFF. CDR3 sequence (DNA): TGCAGCGTTGTAAGGGACAGGGTAGGCAAAAAACTGTTTTTT.

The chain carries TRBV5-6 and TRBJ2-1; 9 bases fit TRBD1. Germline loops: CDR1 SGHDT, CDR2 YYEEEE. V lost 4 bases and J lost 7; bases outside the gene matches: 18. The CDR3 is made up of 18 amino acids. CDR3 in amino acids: CASSPIGGQQGARNEQFF. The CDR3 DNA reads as TGTGCCAGCAGCCCAATTGGGGGCCAACAGGGGGCGCGAAATGAGCAGTTCTTC.

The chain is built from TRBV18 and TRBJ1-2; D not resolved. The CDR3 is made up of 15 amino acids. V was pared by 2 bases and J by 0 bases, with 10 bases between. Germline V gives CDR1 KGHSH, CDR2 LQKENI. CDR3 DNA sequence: TGTGCCAGCTCACCAGCGGACTCCGCTAACTATGGCTACACCTTC. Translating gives CASSPADSANYGYTF.

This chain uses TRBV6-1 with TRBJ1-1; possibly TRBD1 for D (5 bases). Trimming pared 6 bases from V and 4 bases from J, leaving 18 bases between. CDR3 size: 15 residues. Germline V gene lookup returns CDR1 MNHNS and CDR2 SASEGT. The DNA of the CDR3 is TGTGCCAGCAGACCGCTGGGGCTGGGCGCCACTGAAGCTTTCTTT. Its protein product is CASRPLGLGATEAFF.

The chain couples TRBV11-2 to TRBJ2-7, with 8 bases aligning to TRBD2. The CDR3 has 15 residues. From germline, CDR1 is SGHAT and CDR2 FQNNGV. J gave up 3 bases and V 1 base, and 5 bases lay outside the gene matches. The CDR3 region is CASSLARGGLYEQYF. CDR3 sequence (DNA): TGTGCCAGCAGCTTAGCCCGGGGGGGCCTCTACGAGCAGTACTTC.

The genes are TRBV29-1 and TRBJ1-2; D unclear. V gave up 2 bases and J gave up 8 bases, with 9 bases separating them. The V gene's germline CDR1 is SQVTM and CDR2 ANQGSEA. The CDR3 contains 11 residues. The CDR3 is CSVEIYRGYTF. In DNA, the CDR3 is TGCAGCGTTGAAATATACCGCGGCTACACCTTC.

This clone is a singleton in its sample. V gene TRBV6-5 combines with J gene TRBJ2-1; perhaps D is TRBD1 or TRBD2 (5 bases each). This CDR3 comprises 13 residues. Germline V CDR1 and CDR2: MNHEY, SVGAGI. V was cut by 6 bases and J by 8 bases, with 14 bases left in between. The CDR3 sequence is CASSRQREYEQFF. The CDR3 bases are TGTGCCAGCAGCCGACAGAGGGAATATGAGCAGTTCTTC.

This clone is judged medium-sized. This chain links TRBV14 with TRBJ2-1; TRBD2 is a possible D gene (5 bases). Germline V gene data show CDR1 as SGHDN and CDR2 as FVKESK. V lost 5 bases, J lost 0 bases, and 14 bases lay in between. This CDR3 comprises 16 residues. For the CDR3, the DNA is TGTGCCAGCAGCTACCGACGAGGGAGCTCCTACAATGAGCAGTTCTTC. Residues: CASSYRRGSSYNEQFF.

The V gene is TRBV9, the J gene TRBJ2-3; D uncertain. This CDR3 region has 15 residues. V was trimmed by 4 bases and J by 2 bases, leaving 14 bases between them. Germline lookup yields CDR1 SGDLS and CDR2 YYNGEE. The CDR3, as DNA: TGTGCCAGCAGCCCAGGACCCCACCCCACAGATACGCAGTATTTT. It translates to CASSPGPHPTDTQYF.

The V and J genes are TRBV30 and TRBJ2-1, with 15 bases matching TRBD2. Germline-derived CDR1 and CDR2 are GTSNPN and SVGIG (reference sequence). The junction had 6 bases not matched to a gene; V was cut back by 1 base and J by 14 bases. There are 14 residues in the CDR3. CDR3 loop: CAWSAGLAGGLEFF. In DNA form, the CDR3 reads TGTGCCTGGAGTGCGGGACTAGCGGGGGGATTGGAGTTCTTC.

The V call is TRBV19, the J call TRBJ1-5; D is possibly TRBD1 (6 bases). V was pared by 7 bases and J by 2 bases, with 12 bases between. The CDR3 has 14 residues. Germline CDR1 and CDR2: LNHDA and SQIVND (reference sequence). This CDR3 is CASKHREGNQPQHF. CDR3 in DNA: TGTGCCAGTAAGCACAGGGAAGGCAATCAGCCCCAGCATTTT.